The clone carrying this T cell receptor beta chain was recorded a few times. The CDR3 covers 13 residues. Germline V gene data show CDR1 as GTSNPN and CDR2 as SVGIG (reference sequence). After removal of 3 bases from V and 8 bases from J, the junction contained 4 bases not matched to a gene. TCRdb re-analyzed the PCR reads through MiXCR. Of about 3,900 clones listed, less than 45% were seen once; the top ten hold more than 35%. Among the patients, none had received any treatment before thyroid surgery. This sample stems from a study of metastatic and nonmetastatic thyroid tumors. Study overall: Patients with malignant and benign thyroid disease provided blood and tumor or nodule tissue, whose repertoires were compared.

This clonotype was obtained from a male donor with papillary thyroid cancer or a benign thyroid nodule (not recorded which). Some clones in this sample may be carry-over from other donors' samples. V usage is TRBV30 and J usage is TRBJ1-6; 7 nucleotides agree with TRBD1. The sample consisted of tumor tissue. The chain's CDR3 is CAWSNRGDSPLHF. CDR3 DNA: TGTGCCTGGAGCAACAGGGGTGATTCACCCCTCCACTTT. Full variable domain (remainder filled in from reference TRBV30 and TRBJ1-6): SQTIHQWPATLVQPVGSPLSLECTVEGTSNPNLYWYRQAAGRGLQLLFYSVGIGQISSEVPQNLSASRPQDRQFILSSKKLLLSDSGFYLCAWSNRGDSPLHFGNGTRLTVT.